The rows below give T cell receptor beta chains drawn from one sample of a study of shared T cell receptors in the human thymus. Libraries were prepared by immunoSEQ multiplex PCR; TCRdb keeps only in-frame clonotypes and omits some of them. The sample holds hundreds of thousands of clones; roughly 86% are singletons and the top ten take 0.009% to 0.0095%. The same sample was also studied in work on human thymus T cells.

Sequencing used thymocytes. The origin of the receptors is a boy younger than two with a congenital heart defect. The CDR3 runs from the conserved cysteine through the conserved F or W. A D gene is named only where the DNA matches it firmly. Size is omitted from some rows. Given values are once, few, many or a class for expanded clones.

abundance: -; v_gene: TRBV5-1; j_gene: TRBJ1-1; d_gene: -; CDR3aa: CASSLDITGRTFF; CDR3nt: TGCGCCAGCAGCCTAGATATTACAGGGCGAACTTTCTTT
abundance: once; v_gene: TRBV19; j_gene: TRBJ2-7; d_gene: -; CDR3aa: CASSLLFGYEQYF; CDR3nt: TGTGCCAGTAGTCTCCTTTTCGGCTACGAGCAGTACTTC
abundance: -; v_gene: TRBV5-1; j_gene: TRBJ2-3; d_gene: TRBD1; CDR3aa: CASSWIATGVVTDTQYF; CDR3nt: TGCGCCAGCAGCTGGATCGCGACAGGGGTGGTAACAGATACGCAGTATTTT
abundance: -; v_gene: TRBV11-3; j_gene: TRBJ2-3; d_gene: TRBD2; CDR3aa: CASSLAGLAGERVGTDTQYF; CDR3nt: TGTGCCAGCAGCCTAGCGGGACTAGCGGGGGAACGGGTAGGGACAGATACGCAGTATTTT
abundance: -; v_gene: TRBV4-2; j_gene: TRBJ1-2; d_gene: -; CDR3aa: CASSHFEENYGYTF; CDR3nt: TGTGCCAGCAGCCATTTCGAGGAGAACTATGGCTACACCTTC
abundance: -; v_gene: TRBV7-2; j_gene: TRBJ2-5; d_gene: TRBD1; CDR3aa: CASSLNVQVDRVETQYF; CDR3nt: TGTGCCAGCAGCTTAAATGTTCAGGTGGACAGGGTGGAGACCCAGTACTTC
abundance: few; v_gene: TRBV6-6; j_gene: TRBJ1-1; d_gene: TRBD1; CDR3aa: CASSYPGQGDTEAFF; CDR3nt: TGTGCCAGCAGTTACCCCGGACAGGGGGACACTGAAGCTTTCTTT
abundance: -; v_gene: TRBV7-3; j_gene: TRBJ1-3; d_gene: -; CDR3aa: CASSLTSPGDSGNTIYF; CDR3nt: TGTGCCAGCAGCTTAACGTCACCAGGGGACTCTGGAAACACCATATATTTT
abundance: -; v_gene: TRBV11-2; j_gene: TRBJ2-3; d_gene: TRBD2; CDR3aa: CASSLGKRLAGGMTDTQYF; CDR3nt: TGTGCCAGCAGCTTAGGGAAGAGACTAGCGGGAGGGATGACAGATACGCAGTATTTT
abundance: -; v_gene: TRBV2; j_gene: TRBJ2-7; d_gene: -; CDR3aa: CASSEGTSIRSYEQYF; CDR3nt: TGTGCCAGCAGTGAAGGGACTTCCATTAGGTCCTACGAGCAGTACTTC
abundance: -; v_gene: TRBV4-1; j_gene: TRBJ1-1; d_gene: -; CDR3aa: CASSQDVYWNTEAFF; CDR3nt: TGCGCCAGCAGCCAAGATGTGTATTGGAACACTGAAGCTTTCTTT
abundance: -; v_gene: TRBV29-1; j_gene: TRBJ1-4; d_gene: -; CDR3aa: CSVEDRYSQTNEKLFF; CDR3nt: TGCAGCGTTGAAGATCGTTACAGCCAAACTAATGAAAAACTGTTTTTT
abundance: -; v_gene: TRBV4-1; j_gene: TRBJ1-2; d_gene: TRBD1; CDR3aa: CASSQDRVQFSNGQAEHYGYTF; CDR3nt: TGCGCCAGCAGCCAAGATAGGGTCCAATTTAGTAATGGACAGGCCGAACACTATGGCTACACCTTC
abundance: -; v_gene: TRBV28; j_gene: TRBJ1-2; d_gene: -; CDR3aa: CASSFGQGRGGYTF; CDR3nt: TGTGCCAGCAGTTTTGGGCAGGGAAGAGGTGGCTACACCTTC
abundance: once; v_gene: TRBV28; j_gene: TRBJ2-1; d_gene: TRBD1; CDR3aa: CASSLLRDSSSYNEQFF; CDR3nt: TGTGCCAGCAGTTTACTCCGGGACAGCAGCTCCTACAATGAGCAGTTCTTC
abundance: -; v_gene: TRBV30; j_gene: TRBJ1-2; d_gene: -; CDR3aa: CAWSVARASSGYTF; CDR3nt: TGTGCCTGGAGTGTTGCCAGGGCCTCGTCTGGCTACACCTTC
abundance: -; v_gene: TRBV27; j_gene: TRBJ1-5; d_gene: TRBD1; CDR3aa: CASTGQAGQPQHF; CDR3nt: TGTGCCAGCACAGGACAGGCGGGGCAGCCCCAGCATTTT
abundance: -; v_gene: TRBV7-9; j_gene: TRBJ2-2; d_gene: -; CDR3aa: CASSLNGLLTGELFF; CDR3nt: TGTGCCAGCAGCTTGAACGGACTGTTAACCGGGGAGCTGTTTTTT
abundance: -; v_gene: TRBV5-6; j_gene: TRBJ2-7; d_gene: TRBD2; CDR3aa: CASSVKWEAGALYEQYF; CDR3nt: TGTGCCAGCAGCGTAAAGTGGGAAGCGGGAGCCCTATACGAGCAGTACTTC
abundance: -; v_gene: TRBV7-3; j_gene: TRBJ1-1; d_gene: -; CDR3aa: CASSPDSTTEAFF; CDR3nt: TGTGCCAGCAGCCCCGACAGTACAACTGAAGCTTTCTTT
abundance: -; v_gene: TRBV4-1; j_gene: TRBJ1-2; d_gene: -; CDR3aa: CASSQVPGSVSGYTF; CDR3nt: TGCGCCAGCAGCCAAGTTCCGGGATCCGTGTCTGGCTACACCTTC
abundance: -; v_gene: TRBV7-3; j_gene: TRBJ2-1; d_gene: -; CDR3aa: CASSLRRAGRNEQFF; CDR3nt: TGTGCCAGCAGCTTACGCCGGGCCGGGAGAAATGAGCAGTTCTTC
abundance: -; v_gene: TRBV30; j_gene: TRBJ1-1; d_gene: TRBD1; CDR3aa: CAWRATRGPANNTEAFF; CDR3nt: TGTGCCTGGAGGGCCACCAGGGGGCCCGCTAACAACACTGAAGCTTTCTTT
abundance: once; v_gene: TRBV5-4; j_gene: TRBJ2-3; d_gene: TRBD2; CDR3aa: CASSMRTSGSTDTQYF; CDR3nt: TGTGCCAGCAGCATGAGGACTAGCGGGAGCACAGATACGCAGTATTTT
abundance: -; v_gene: TRBV6-1; j_gene: TRBJ2-7; d_gene: TRBD1; CDR3aa: CASSEFARGPSEQYF; CDR3nt: TGTGCCAGCAGTGAATTCGCCAGGGGGCCGTCAGAGCAGTACTTC
abundance: -; v_gene: TRBV12-5; j_gene: TRBJ2-1; d_gene: TRBD2; CDR3aa: CASGVMAGDYNEQFF; CDR3nt: TGTGCTAGTGGGGTTATGGCGGGAGACTACAATGAGCAGTTCTTC
abundance: -; v_gene: TRBV5-1; j_gene: TRBJ2-6; d_gene: TRBD2; CDR3aa: CASSLQASGSCVSGANVLTF; CDR3nt: TGCGCCAGCAGCTTGCAGGCTAGCGGGAGCTGTGTCTCTGGGGCCAACGTCCTGACTTTC
abundance: -; v_gene: TRBV15; j_gene: TRBJ1-5; d_gene: -; CDR3aa: CATSARQGVGDNQPQHF; CDR3nt: TGTGCCACCAGCGCCCGGCAAGGGGTTGGGGACAATCAGCCCCAGCATTTT
abundance: -; v_gene: TRBV4-2; j_gene: TRBJ2-1; d_gene: TRBD1; CDR3aa: CASSQDQPDRGNNEQFF; CDR3nt: TGTGCCAGCAGCCAAGATCAGCCGGACAGGGGCAACAATGAGCAGTTCTTC
abundance: -; v_gene: TRBV15; j_gene: TRBJ1-6; d_gene: TRBD1; CDR3aa: CATSRDQGRSAGTGANSPLHF; CDR3nt: TGTGCCACCAGCAGAGATCAGGGCCGCTCGGCCGGGACAGGGGCTAATTCACCCCTCCACTTT
abundance: -; v_gene: TRBV15; j_gene: TRBJ2-3; d_gene: -; CDR3aa: CATSEGRGGTDTQYF; CDR3nt: TGTGCCACCAGCGAGGGGCGGGGAGGCACAGATACGCAGTATTTT
abundance: once; v_gene: TRBV19; j_gene: TRBJ2-7; d_gene: TRBD2; CDR3aa: CASSPHGLALLLTYEQYF; CDR3nt: TGTGCCAGTAGCCCCCACGGACTAGCCTTATTACTTACCTACGAGCAGTACTTC
abundance: -; v_gene: TRBV5-4; j_gene: TRBJ2-3; d_gene: TRBD2; CDR3aa: CASSLASGRTDTQYF; CDR3nt: TGTGCCAGCAGCTTGGCTAGCGGGAGGACAGATACGCAGTATTTT
abundance: -; v_gene: TRBV7-6; j_gene: TRBJ2-3; d_gene: TRBD2; CDR3aa: CASSPRLAKKQDTQYF; CDR3nt: TGTGCCAGCAGCCCCCGACTAGCGAAGAAGCAAGATACGCAGTATTTT
abundance: -; v_gene: TRBV27; j_gene: TRBJ2-5; d_gene: -; CDR3aa: CASSGPRFETQYF; CDR3nt: TGTGCCAGCAGTGGCCCTAGATTTGAGACCCAGTACTTC
abundance: -; v_gene: TRBV27; j_gene: TRBJ1-5; d_gene: TRBD1; CDR3aa: CASSLRHLTGTTNVNQPQHF; CDR3nt: TGTGCCAGCAGTTTAAGGCATCTGACAGGGACAACCAATGTGAATCAGCCCCAGCATTTT
abundance: once; v_gene: TRBV18; j_gene: TRBJ2-7; d_gene: TRBD2; CDR3aa: CASSPPGGTYEQYF; CDR3nt: TGTGCCAGCTCACCTCCGGGAGGAACCTACGAGCAGTACTTC
abundance: -; v_gene: TRBV30; j_gene: TRBJ1-6; d_gene: TRBD1; CDR3aa: CAWRWTGGAYYNSPLHF; CDR3nt: TGTGCCTGGAGATGGACAGGGGGCGCATACTATAATTCACCCCTCCACTTT
abundance: -; v_gene: TRBV19; j_gene: TRBJ1-6; d_gene: -; CDR3aa: CEARLNSPLHF; CDR3nt: TGTGAAGCGAGGCTAAATTCACCCCTCCACTTT
abundance: -; v_gene: TRBV30; j_gene: TRBJ2-5; d_gene: -; CDR3aa: CAWTCRPNGRDQETQYF; CDR3nt: TGTGCCTGGACCTGCCGCCCTAACGGGCGGGACCAAGAGACCCAGTACTTC
abundance: -; v_gene: TRBV28; j_gene: TRBJ1-2; d_gene: TRBD1; CDR3aa: CAIDRGYGYTF; CDR3nt: TGTGCCATTGACAGGGGGTATGGCTACACCTTC